The 15 T cell receptor beta chains below all came from one sample that was sequenced in a study of blood T cells in healthy people across ages. A second roughly 7 to 12 cycle PCR used barcoded and J-beta primers. Via MiXCR, TCRdb re-called the 5' RACE reads, giving one row per CDR3 protein. The table has approximately 810,000 distinct CDR3 sequences, around 36% seen once. The sample consisted of blood. Receptor source: a man younger than 35 in good health.

The gene calls are TRBV15 and TRBJ2-3, with TRBD2 as a possible D gene (5 bases). V dropped 5 bases and J dropped 6 bases, with 15 bases sitting between them. The germline V gene encodes CDR1 LNHNV and CDR2 YYDKDF (reference sequence). This CDR3 has 14 residues. CDR3 residues: CATSPRAAPDTQYF. CDR3 DNA: TGTGCCACCAGCCCGAGGGCGGCTCCTGATACGCAGTATTTT.

This clonotype has just a few counts. The chain is built from TRBV18 and TRBJ2-2, with D perhaps matching TRBD1 (5 bases). Germline loops: CDR1 KGHSH, CDR2 LQKENI. V was trimmed by 3 bases and J by 0 bases, leaving 11 bases between them. The CDR3 is 16 amino acids. CDR3 coding DNA: TGTGCCAGCTCACCGGAGAAGGGGCCGAACACCGGGGAGCTGTTTTTT. Translating gives CASSPEKGPNTGELFF.

The rearrangement joins TRBV29-1 to TRBJ1-1; D is perhaps TRBD1 (5 bases). This CDR3 has 14 amino acids. Germline values: CDR1 SQVTM, CDR2 ANQGSEA. V lost 3 bases and J lost 4, with 15 bases in between. The CDR3 region is CSVDIGGVGTEAFF. As DNA, the CDR3 is TGCAGCGTTGATATAGGAGGGGTAGGCACTGAAGCTTTCTTT.

V usage is TRBV7-2 and J usage is TRBJ1-1, with D possibly TRBD1 on 5 matching bases. The germline CDR1 and CDR2 sequences are SGHTA and FQGNSA. The V gene lost 5 bases and the J gene lost 5 bases, with 21 bases spanning the gap. The CDR3 extends over 16 amino acids. This chain's CDR3 is CASSLNMGGIGTEAFF. DNA of the CDR3: TGTGCCAGCAGCCTAAACATGGGGGGAATTGGAACTGAAGCTTTCTTT.

This chain uses TRBV14 with TRBJ2-1; the match to TRBD1 covers 7 bases. V was pared by 4 bases and J by 7 bases, with 7 bases of the junction left unmatched. The CDR3 spans 14 residues. Germline lookup yields CDR1 SGHDN and CDR2 FVKESK. This CDR3 is CASSRGTVINEQFF. The CDR3 DNA follows: TGTGCCAGCAGCCGAGGGACAGTAATTAATGAGCAGTTCTTC.

This clonotype was recorded many times. The chain carries TRBV6-5 and TRBJ2-1; D gene ambiguous. Trimming cost V 5 bases and J 4 bases, with 15 bases left between them. The CDR3 length is 15 residues. CDR1 MNHEY and CDR2 SVGAGI come from the germline V gene. The CDR3 sequence is CASSPPGSQYNEQFF. As DNA, the CDR3 is TGTGCCAGCAGTCCCCCAGGTAGCCAGTACAATGAGCAGTTCTTC.

Regarding this clonotype: Being one base from a much bigger clone, this may be a read error. The chain is built from TRBV20-1 and TRBJ1-2; perhaps TRBD1 as D (5 bases). Germline V lookup: CDR1 DFQATT, CDR2 SNEGSKA (reference sequence). This CDR3 is 15 amino acids long. The CDR3 sequence is CSAGDREGKGYGYTF. For the CDR3, the DNA is TGCAGTGCTGGAGATCGAGAGGGAAAGGGGTATGGCTACACCTTC.

This clonotype was counted many times. The rearrangement joins TRBV12-3 or TRBV12-4 to TRBJ1-2; 7 bases align to TRBD1. The J segment lost 3 bases and the V segment lost 4 bases, leaving 2 bases of the junction unmatched. The CDR3 consists of 13 residues. This CDR3 is CASSSGQYYGYTF. DNA of the CDR3: TGTGCCAGCAGTTCGGGACAGTACTATGGCTACACCTTC.

This clonotype showed up many times. J is TRBJ1-1 and V is TRBV12-3 or TRBV12-4; perhaps TRBD1 as D (5 bases). The CDR3 is made up of 14 amino acids. With 7 bases removed from V and 11 bases from J, the gap between germline ends came to 23 bases. The DNA of the CDR3 is TGTGCCAGCACTTTCCCCTTAACAGGCCCCGGGGCTTTCTTT. It codes for CASTFPLTGPGAFF.

V gene TRBV6-5 combines with J gene TRBJ2-6; no firm D call. The CDR3 contains 16 residues. Germline lookup yields CDR1 MNHEY and CDR2 SVGAGI. V was shortened by 7 bases and J by 2 bases, with 15 bases between the two germline ends. The CDR3 reads CASKRSLVPGANVLTF. The CDR3 nucleotides are TGTGCCAGCAAAAGATCCTTGGTACCTGGGGCCAACGTCCTGACTTTC.

CDR3 bases: TGTGCCAGCAGCGTGGCCCCAATCCTAGCGGGAGGGGAGACCCAGTACTTC. It yields the protein CASSVAPILAGGETQYF. This sequence joins TRBV9 and TRBJ2-5, with 12 bases that match TRBD2. The V gene end was trimmed by 2 bases and the J gene end by 5 bases; junction bases not matched to a gene: 10. The CDR3 runs 17 residues. Germline-derived CDR1 and CDR2 are SGDLS and YYNGEE.

This clonotype was recorded a few times. This sequence joins TRBV12-3 or TRBV12-4 and TRBJ2-7; 8 positions match TRBD1. The CDR3 is 15 amino acids. The V gene end was trimmed by 6 bases and the J gene end by 1 base; junction bases not matched to a gene: 8. CDR3 coding DNA: TGTGCCAGCAGCCTCAGGGGGCTCCAGTCCTACGAGCAGTACTTC. Translating it yields CASSLRGLQSYEQYF.

This clonotype was seen a few times. CDR3 sequence reads: CASRPDRVANNEQFF. The CDR3 nucleotides read TGTGCCAGTAGACCTGACAGGGTAGCAAACAATGAGCAGTTCTTC. This sequence joins TRBV19 and TRBJ2-1, with 7 bases that match TRBD1. The CDR3 totals 15 residues. V shed 6 bases and J 5 bases; nucleotides not matched to a gene: 10. CDR1 is LNHDA, CDR2 SQIVND, per germline (reference sequence).

The chain uses TRBV7-2 and TRBJ2-5, with 8 bases that match TRBD2. The J call could be wrong; TRBJ2-7 is a better fit for the DNA end. CDR1 SGHTA and CDR2 FQGNSA come from the germline V gene. The CDR3 runs 13 residues. The CDR3 here is CASSSGTSREQYF. The CDR3 DNA sequence: TGTGCCAGCAGCTCCGGGACTAGTCGCGAGCAGTACTTC.

This clonotype was recorded a few times. The chain combines TRBV9 with TRBJ1-2, with unresolved D. Trimming shortened V by 4 bases and J by 4 bases, and 17 bases separated the two germline ends. The CDR3 length is 15 residues. Germline V gene sequence: CDR1 SGDLS, CDR2 YYNGEE. The CDR3 protein is CASSLFLGSSYGYTF. CDR3 coding DNA: TGTGCCAGCAGCCTCTTCCTTGGATCTAGCTATGGCTACACCTTC.